This paragraph covers one TCR beta chain sequence. Its antigen remains unidentified. This CDR3 is built from 15 residues. With 0 bases removed from V and 5 bases from J, the gap between germline ends came to 14 bases. Germline assignment: CDR1 LGHNA and CDR2 YNFKEQ. The entry originates in a study of cytomegalovirus exposure and HLA in healthy donors. Study-wide results and limits: Exclusion applied to some V segments, including TRBV6-2 and TRBV6-3, as they were indistinguishable.

Use of 60 Vbeta and 13 Jbeta primers characterized the PCR. The data were produced by immunoSEQ multiplex PCR, yet TCRdb's version contains in-frame clones alone and is incomplete. This sample lists 200,000 to 250,000 clones; its ten largest clones have more than 0.95%. This receptor was identified in a girl aged 2 to 10 in good health and CMV-seropositive. The rearrangement links TRBV4-2 to TRBJ2-7; tentative D call: TRBD1 (5 bases). The sample consisted of PBMCs. The CDR3 bases are TGTGCCAGCAGCCAAGATCAGCAGGGAAGTAACGAGCAGTACTTC. Translating gives CASSQDQQGSNEQYF.